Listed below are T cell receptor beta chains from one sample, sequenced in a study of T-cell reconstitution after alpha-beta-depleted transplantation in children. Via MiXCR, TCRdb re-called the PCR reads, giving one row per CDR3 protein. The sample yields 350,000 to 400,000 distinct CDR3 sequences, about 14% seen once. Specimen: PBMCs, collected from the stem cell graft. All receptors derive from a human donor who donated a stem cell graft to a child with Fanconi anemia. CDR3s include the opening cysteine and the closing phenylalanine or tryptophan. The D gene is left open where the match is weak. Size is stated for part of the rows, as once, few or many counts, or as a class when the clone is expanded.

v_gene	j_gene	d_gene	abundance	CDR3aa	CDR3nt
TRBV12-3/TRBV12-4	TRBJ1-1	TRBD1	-	CASRAGTAWEAFF	TGTGCCAGCAGAGCCGGGACAGCTTGGGAAGCTTTCTTT
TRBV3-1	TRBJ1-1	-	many	CASSRKVFNTEAFF	TGTGCCAGCAGCCGCAAGGTTTTTAACACTGAAGCTTTCTTT
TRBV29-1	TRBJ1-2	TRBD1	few	CSTGTGDGYTF	TGCAGTACCGGGACAGGGGATGGCTACACCTTC
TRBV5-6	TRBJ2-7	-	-	CTSSSQGHEQYF	TGTACCAGCAGTTCACAGGGCCACGAGCAGTACTTC
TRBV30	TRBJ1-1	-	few	CAWGTGNTEAFF	TGTGCCTGGGGGACGGGGAACACTGAAGCTTTCTTT
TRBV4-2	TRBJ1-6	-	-	CASSGGGNNSPLHF	TGTGCCAGCAGCGGGGGCGGGAATAATTCACCCCTCCACTTT
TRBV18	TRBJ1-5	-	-	CASSPPMGAGGNQPQHF	TGTGCCAGCTCACCACCCATGGGCGCCGGAGGCAATCAGCCCCAGCATTTT
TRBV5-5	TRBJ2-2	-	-	CASSPGHNTGELFF	TGTGCCAGCAGCCCGGGACACAACACCGGGGAGCTGTTTTTT
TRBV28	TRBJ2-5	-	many	CASRGRKTQYF	TGTGCCAGCCGAGGTAGGAAGACCCAGTACTTC
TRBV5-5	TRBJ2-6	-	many	CASSSTPGANVLTF	TGTGCCAGCAGCTCCACACCTGGGGCCAACGTCCTGACTTTC
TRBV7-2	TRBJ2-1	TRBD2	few	CASSLRPTSGGHNEQFF	TGTGCCAGCAGCTTACGCCCCACTAGCGGGGGGCACAATGAGCAGTTCTTC
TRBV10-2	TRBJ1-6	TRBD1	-	CASNEGARSSPLHF	TGCGCCAGCAATGAGGGGGCGCGAAGTTCACCCCTCCACTTT
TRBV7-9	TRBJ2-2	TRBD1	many	CASSLGQGANPGELFF	TGTGCCAGCAGCCTTGGACAGGGGGCTAATCCCGGGGAGCTGTTTTTT
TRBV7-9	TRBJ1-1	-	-	CASSRRELLGAFF	TGTGCCAGCAGCCGCCGAGAGCTTCTGGGGGCTTTCTTT
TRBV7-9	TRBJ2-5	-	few	CASSLKQPQETQYF	TGTGCCAGCAGCTTAAAACAGCCCCAAGAGACCCAGTACTTC
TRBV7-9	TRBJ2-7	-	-	CASSSLVGGMNEQYF	TGTGCCAGCAGCTCCTTGGTCGGGGGTATGAACGAGCAGTACTTC
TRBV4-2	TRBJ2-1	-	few	CASSQSTGVSYNEQFF	TGTGCCAGCAGCCAATCGACAGGTGTTTCCTACAATGAGCAGTTCTTC
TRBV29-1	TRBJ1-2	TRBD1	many	CSVEDADRGDGYTF	TGCAGCGTTGAAGACGCGGACAGGGGGGATGGCTACACCTTC
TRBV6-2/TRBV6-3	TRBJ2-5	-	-	CASSFEDVQETQYF	TGTGCCAGCAGTTTTGAAGACGTCCAAGAGACCCAGTACTTC
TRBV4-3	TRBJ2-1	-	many	CASSLSMKYNEQFF	TGCGCCAGCAGCCTTTCTATGAAATACAATGAGCAGTTCTTC
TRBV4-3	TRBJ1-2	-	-	CASSQEPGAGGYTF	TGCGCCAGCAGCCAAGAACCCGGGGCGGGTGGCTACACCTTC
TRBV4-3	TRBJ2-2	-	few	CASSQEFDLGRGRDGELFF	TGCGCCAGCAGCCAAGAATTTGATTTGGGACGGGGAAGGGACGGGGAGCTGTTTTTT
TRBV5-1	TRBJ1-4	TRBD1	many	CASSRGTGGLNEKLFF	TGCGCCAGCAGCCGCGGGACAGGGGGACTAAATGAAAAACTGTTTTTT
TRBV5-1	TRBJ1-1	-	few	CASSVSAANTEAFF	TGCGCCAGCAGTGTCTCAGCCGCGAACACTGAAGCTTTCTTT
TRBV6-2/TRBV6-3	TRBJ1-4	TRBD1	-	CASSYPQGANEKLFF	TGTGCCAGCAGTTACCCGCAGGGGGCGAATGAAAAACTGTTTTTT
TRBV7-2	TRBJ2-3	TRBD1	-	CASAPGGADTQYF	TGTGCCAGCGCCCCAGGGGGCGCAGATACGCAGTATTTT
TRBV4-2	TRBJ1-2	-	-	CASSSAGGRQSGYTF	TGTGCCAGCAGCTCCGCGGGGGGCAGGCAGAGTGGCTACACCTTC
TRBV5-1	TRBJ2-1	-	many	CASSRRQAQGGNEQFF	TGCGCCAGCAGCCGGAGACAGGCCCAGGGGGGGAATGAGCAGTTCTTC
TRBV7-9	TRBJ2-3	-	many	CASSSPTGREADTQYF	TGTGCCAGCAGCTCCCCTACGGGCAGGGAGGCAGATACGCAGTATTTT
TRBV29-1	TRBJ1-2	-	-	CSVRVGDYGYTF	TGCAGCGTCAGGGTTGGCGACTATGGCTACACCTTC
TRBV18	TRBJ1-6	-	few	CASSPTGPPDSPLHF	TGTGCCAGCTCACCAACAGGGCCCCCGGATTCACCCCTCCACTTT
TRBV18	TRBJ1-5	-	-	CASSTYSNQPQHF	TGTGCCAGCTCAACCTATAGCAATCAGCCCCAGCATTTT